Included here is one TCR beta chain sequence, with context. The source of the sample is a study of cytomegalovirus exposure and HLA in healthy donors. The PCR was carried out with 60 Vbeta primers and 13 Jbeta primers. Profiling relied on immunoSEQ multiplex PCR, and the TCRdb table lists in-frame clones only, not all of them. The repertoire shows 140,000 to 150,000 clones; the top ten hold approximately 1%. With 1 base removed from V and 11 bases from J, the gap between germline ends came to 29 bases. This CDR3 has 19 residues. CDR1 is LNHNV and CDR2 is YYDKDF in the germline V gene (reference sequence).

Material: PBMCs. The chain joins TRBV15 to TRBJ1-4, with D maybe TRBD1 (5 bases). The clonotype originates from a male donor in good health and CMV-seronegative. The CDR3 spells CATSRAGLFVGGGEEKLFF. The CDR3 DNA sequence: TGTGCCACCAGCAGAGCAGGTTTATTTGTGGGGGGAGGAGAGGAGAAACTGTTTTTT.